A single sample is the source of the 32 T cell receptor beta chains below, sequenced in a study of graft-versus-host responses after intestinal transplantation (TCRdb year 2021). This specimen's time point label, per the study, means: cells obtained before transplantation from donor or recipient. These TCRs' antigens remain unknown. The library was built by means of the immunoSEQ multiplex PCR assay. TCRdb retrieved this table from immuneACCESS and kept in-frame rearrangements only. Not all clones are present; in checked studies, unresolved V genes account for under half, and no reason is known for the remainder. This sample has 81,000 or so clones in its table, and around 93% of those were observed once. The top ten constitute 1.1% of the sample. Specimen: unstimulated CD8+ T cells sorted from spleen or lymph node cells, collected before transplant. All receptors derive from a human donor who was the organ donor for an intestinal transplant.

This clone was recorded only once. The chain links TRBV4-1 to TRBJ2-7; D not certain. The germline V gene encodes CDR1 MGHRA and CDR2 YSYEKL. This CDR3 contains 15 residues. V was trimmed by 1 base and J by 2 bases, leaving 12 bases between them. CDR3 DNA sequence: TGCGCCAGCAGCCAAGGGCAGGCGTTCACCTACGAGCAGTACTTC. Protein product: CASSQGQAFTYEQYF.

Here the CDR3 reads CASSPTDRGAKNIQYF. The CDR3 region has the DNA TGTGCCAGCAGCCCTACGGACAGGGGAGCCAAAAACATTCAGTACTTC. This chain links TRBV7-9 with TRBJ2-4, with 9 bases lining up with TRBD1. V shed 5 bases and J 0 bases; nucleotides not matched to a gene: 5. The CDR3 totals 16 residues. Germline CDR1 reads SEHNR; CDR2 reads FQNEAQ (reference sequence). The variable domain in full, completed from reference TRBV7-9 and TRBJ2-4, reads DTGVSQNPRHKITKRGQNVTFRCDPISEHNRLYWYRQTLGQGPEFLTYFQNEAQLEKSRLLSDRFSAERPKGSFSTLEIQRTEQGDSAMYLCASSPTDRGAKNIQYFGAGTRLSVL.

This CDR3 is CASSSPSGWRGDHEQYF. For the CDR3, the DNA is TGTGCCAGCAGCTCACCTAGCGGGTGGAGGGGAGACCACGAGCAGTACTTC. The chain employs TRBV7-6 and TRBJ2-7; 8 nucleotides align to TRBD2. Germline assignment: CDR1 SGHVS and CDR2 FNYEAQ. V dropped 4 bases and J dropped 5; count of bases not matched to a gene: 16. The length of the CDR3 is 17 residues. Filled out from reference TRBV7-6 and TRBJ2-7, the complete variable domain reads GAGVSQSPRYKVTKRGQDVALRCDPISGHVSLYWYRQALGQGPEFLTYFNYEAQQDKSGLPNDRFSAERPEGSISTLTIQRTEQRDSAMYRCASSSPSGWRGDHEQYFGPGTRLTVT.

The rearrangement joins TRBV28 to TRBJ2-7, with 13 positions matching TRBD2. The CDR3 contains 15 residues. CDR1 and CDR2 from the germline V gene are MDHEN and SYDVKM. Germline trimming cut 5 bases from V and 1 base from J; bases unmatched to any gene: 2. The CDR3 coding sequence is TGTGCCAGCAGTCCGACTAGCGGGGGGTCCTACGAGCAGTACTTC. This translates into CASSPTSGGSYEQYF.

In this sample, this clone turned up a few times. This rearrangement joins TRBV5-6 to TRBJ2-7; possibly TRBD1 for D (5 bases). Germline V lookup: CDR1 SGHDT, CDR2 YYEEEE. V was clipped by 0 bases and J by 1 base, with 8 bases between them. There are 14 residues in the CDR3. For the CDR3, the DNA is TGTGCCAGCAGCTTGGGGGCAGGGTCCTACGAGCAGTACTTC. It encodes CASSLGAGSYEQYF.

The chain carries TRBV11-2 and TRBJ2-7, with TRBD2 identical over 13 bases. The CDR3 consists of 15 residues. Trimming took 7 bases from V and 4 from J; bases not matched to a gene: 7. CDR1 and CDR2 (germline): SGHAT, FQNNGV. The CDR3 region is CASTPTTSGRYEQYF. The CDR3 nucleotides read TGTGCCAGCACCCCTACGACTAGCGGGAGGTACGAGCAGTACTTC. Full variable domain (remainder filled in from reference TRBV11-2 and TRBJ2-7): EAGVAQSPRYKIIEKRQSVAFWCNPISGHATLYWYQQILGQGPKLLIQFQNNGVVDDSQLPKDRFSAERLKGVDSTLKIQPAKLEDSAVYLCASTPTTSGRYEQYFGPGTRLTVT.

CDR3 in amino acids: CATSGGTSPYEQYF. The DNA of the CDR3 is TGTGCCACCAGCGGGGGGACTTCTCCCTACGAGCAGTACTTC. The J gene is TRBJ2-7, the V gene TRBV15; D is possibly TRBD2 (6 bases). The CDR3 loop spans 14 amino acids. The V gene lost 5 bases and the J gene lost 2 bases, with 13 bases spanning the gap. Germline values: CDR1 LNHNV, CDR2 YYDKDF (reference sequence).

This clone was counted a single time. V usage is TRBV27 and J usage is TRBJ2-1; D not certain. The ends were cut back, 5 bases at V and 7 bases at J, with 9 bases in the middle. The CDR3 is 12 amino acids. The germline gives CDR1 MNHEY, CDR2 SMNVEV (reference sequence). CDR3 amino acids: CASSLRANEQFF. CDR3 DNA sequence: TGTGCCAGCAGTCTTCGCGCGAATGAGCAGTTCTTC.

J is TRBJ2-5 and V is TRBV5-6, with 9 bases aligning to TRBD1. Germline-derived CDR1 and CDR2 are SGHDT and YYEEEE. This CDR3 region has 14 residues. V shed 4 bases, J shed 3 bases, and the junction held 4 bases outside the gene matches. The CDR3 protein is CASSPRDREETQYF. The CDR3 DNA reads TGTGCCAGCAGCCCCCGGGACAGGGAAGAGACCCAGTACTTC.

This chain connects TRBV7-9 to TRBJ2-2; possibly TRBD2 for D (5 bases). The germline V gene encodes CDR1 SEHNR and CDR2 FQNEAQ (reference sequence). The V end was cut by 2 bases, the J end by 6 bases, with 10 bases between. The CDR3 is made up of 14 amino acids. In DNA, the CDR3 is TGTGCCAGCAGCTTAAATCCCGGGGCCGGGGAGCTGTTTTTT. Translation: CASSLNPGAGELFF.

The rearrangement uses TRBV5-5 and TRBJ2-3, with 12 bases that match TRBD2. Germline V gene sequence: CDR1 SGHKS, CDR2 YYEKEE (reference sequence). This CDR3 spans 15 amino acids. After removal of 4 bases from V and 5 bases from J, the junction contained 5 bases not matched to a gene. The CDR3 nucleotides are TGTGCCAGCAGCCACCTAGCGGGAGGGATAGATACGCAGTATTTT. Its protein is CASSHLAGGIDTQYF.

The genes are TRBV19 and TRBJ2-7; D not certain. The ends were cut back, 1 base at V and 3 bases at J, with 7 bases in the middle. The CDR3 extends over 13 amino acids. Looked up from germline, CDR1 is LNHDA and CDR2 is SQIVND (reference sequence). CDR3 nucleotide sequence: TGTGCCAGTAGTATAGCTGGCGGCTACGAGCAGTACTTC. Residues: CASSIAGGYEQYF.

The CDR3 DNA reads TGTGCCAGCAGCTTATTCAGTACCTACGAGCAGTACTTC. Protein sequence: CASSLFSTYEQYF. This chain links TRBV11-2 with TRBJ2-7; D not resolved. V was shortened by 2 bases and J by 2 bases, with 7 bases between the two germline ends. The CDR3 spans 13 residues. The germline V gene has CDR1 SGHAT and CDR2 FQNNGV.

The table lists this clone with a count of one. This chain uses TRBV6-5 with TRBJ2-1; no clear D. The CDR3 runs to 12 residues. Trimming stripped 2 bases from V and 8 bases from J, with 7 bases between. CDR1 MNHEY and CDR2 SVGAGI come from the germline V gene. The CDR3 nucleotides are TGTGCCAGCAGTTACGGGCAGGATGAGCAGTTCTTC. Protein product: CASSYGQDEQFF.

This clone appeared a single time. As DNA, the CDR3 is TGTGCCAGCAGCTCCCACCAGTGGGGGGACTCCTACAATGAGCAGTTCTTC. Protein product: CASSSHQWGDSYNEQFF. The gene calls are TRBV13 and TRBJ2-1; TRBD2 might be the D (6 bases). Trimming removed 4 bases at V and 0 bases at J, with 16 bases between. The length of the CDR3 is 17 residues. Germline CDR1 reads PRHDT; CDR2 reads FYEKMQ (reference sequence).

V is TRBV6-1 and J is TRBJ2-7; 10 nucleotides agree with TRBD2. The CDR3 loop spans 19 amino acids. Germline V gives CDR1 MNHNS, CDR2 SASEGT. V dropped 3 bases and J dropped 0; count of bases not matched to a gene: 14. The CDR3 reads CASSDPASGRTLGSYEQYF. The DNA for the CDR3 is TGTGCCAGCAGTGACCCCGCTAGCGGGAGAACCCTCGGCTCCTACGAGCAGTACTTC.

This rearrangement joins TRBV10-3 to TRBJ2-2; 15 bases agree with TRBD2. There are 17 residues in the CDR3. V shed 6 bases and J 4 bases; nucleotides not matched to a gene: 6. CDR1 and CDR2 (germline): ENHRY, SYGVKD. The CDR3 protein is CAIRRGLAGGTTGELFF. DNA for the CDR3: TGTGCCATCAGGCGGGGACTAGCGGGAGGAACCACCGGGGAGCTGTTTTTT.

The chain joins TRBV5-1 to TRBJ2-1; no reliable D call. Per the germline V gene, CDR1 is SGHRS and CDR2 is YFSETQ. This CDR3 contains 17 residues. Trimming removed 4 bases at V and 1 base at J, with 18 bases between. CDR3 residues: CASSRESHTLSYNEQFF. In DNA form, the CDR3 reads TGCGCCAGCAGCCGTGAAAGCCATACCCTGTCCTACAATGAGCAGTTCTTC. Full variable domain (outside the CDR3, taken from reference TRBV5-1 and TRBJ2-1): KAGVTQTPRYLIKTRGQQVTLSCSPISGHRSVSWYQQTPGQGLQFLFEYFSETQRNKGNFPGRFSGRQFSNSRSEMNVSTLELGDSALYLCASSRESHTLSYNEQFFGPGTRLTVL.

This chain links TRBV6-5 with TRBJ2-5; possible D gene TRBD2, 5 bases. The germline CDR1 and CDR2 sequences are MNHEY and SVGAGI. The CDR3 has 12 residues. The V end lost 6 bases, the J end lost 5 bases, and 10 bases lay between the germline ends. CDR3 DNA sequence: TGTGCCAGCAGCCCGGGAAGTGAGACCCAGTACTTC. Translated, it gives CASSPGSETQYF.

The chain uses TRBV30 and TRBJ1-3; D might be TRBD1 (5 bases). In germline, CDR1 is GTSNPN, CDR2 SVGIG (reference sequence). This CDR3 has 16 amino acids. V was cut by 0 bases and J by 0 bases, with 12 bases left in between. CDR3 nucleotide sequence: TGTGCCTGGAGTGTCTGGGGGGTAAGCTCTGGAAACACCATATATTTT. As protein: CAWSVWGVSSGNTIYF.

Only one count was recorded for this clone. V is TRBV19 and J is TRBJ2-5, with D perhaps TRBD1 (6 bases). The J call is doubtful: the DNA matches TRBJ2-7 better. The CDR3 length is 13 residues. The V gene's germline CDR1 is LNHDA and CDR2 SQIVND (reference sequence). CDR3 residues: CASSPGQSYEQYF. In DNA form, the CDR3 reads TGTGCCAGTAGTCCCGGACAGTCCTACGAGCAGTACTTC.

The J gene is TRBJ1-1, the V gene TRBV7-9; TRBD1 aligns across 8 bases. Germline V gives CDR1 SEHNR, CDR2 FQNEAQ (reference sequence). V shed 1 base and J 8 bases; nucleotides not matched to a gene: 12. The CDR3 totals 16 residues. The CDR3 region has the DNA TGTGCCAGCAGCTTAGACTATGAGGGACAGGCGGTAGAAGCTTTCTTT. This sequence encodes CASSLDYEGQAVEAFF.

This CDR3 reads CASSSLHHYGYTF. CDR3 nucleotides: TGTGCCAGCAGCTCACTACACCACTATGGCTACACCTTC. This chain joins TRBV7-8 and TRBJ1-2; D unclear. Trimming shortened V by 4 bases and J by 3 bases, and 9 bases separated the two germline ends. CDR1 SGHVS and CDR2 FQNEAQ come from the germline V gene. The CDR3 has 13 residues.

The V gene is TRBV30, the J gene TRBJ1-6; D remains ambiguous. Germline CDR1 and CDR2: GTSNPN and SVGIG (reference sequence). V was cut by 1 base and J by 7 bases, with 5 bases left in between. This CDR3 has 12 amino acids. The DNA of the CDR3 is TGTGCCTGGAGTGCGGGGAATTCACCCCTCCACTTT. Protein sequence: CAWSAGNSPLHF.

The chain combines TRBV27 with TRBJ2-1; perhaps TRBD2 as D (6 bases). V was clipped by 7 bases and J by 9 bases, with 31 bases between them. Germline loops: CDR1 MNHEY, CDR2 SMNVEV (reference sequence). The CDR3 spans 18 residues. CDR3 residues: CASIPYGGVQRTAAEQFF. The CDR3 DNA is TGTGCCAGCATCCCCTATGGCGGGGTCCAGCGAACGGCGGCTGAGCAGTTCTTC.

This clone was observed a single time. The chain combines TRBV7-9 with TRBJ2-3; 7 bases line up with TRBD2. The CDR3 covers 15 residues. CDR1 and CDR2 (germline): SEHNR, FQNEAQ (reference sequence). V was pared by 1 base and J by 4 bases, with 5 bases of the junction left unmatched. CDR3 in amino acids: CASSLEVAGADTQYF. CDR3 sequence (DNA): TGTGCCAGCAGCTTAGAAGTCGCGGGAGCAGATACGCAGTATTTT.

The V and J genes are TRBV1 and TRBJ2-5; the table's D call of TRBD2 was not tested on the DNA. TRBV1 is annotated as a pseudogene. This CDR3 comprises 21 residues. The CDR3: CTSSQDTIPEPLREGRETQYF. CDR3 sequence (DNA): TGCACCAGCAGCCAAGATACAATCCCCGAGCCTTTGCGGGAGGGGAGGGAGACCCAGTACTTC.

This chain connects TRBV19 to TRBJ2-1; 11 bases are shared with TRBD2. The trim removed 3 bases at V and 2 bases at J, leaving 6 bases unmatched. Germline CDR1 is LNHDA and CDR2 is SQIVND (reference sequence). The CDR3 consists of 17 residues. The CDR3: CASSIYGTSGTYNEQFF. The CDR3, as DNA: TGTGCCAGTAGTATTTACGGGACTAGCGGTACCTACAATGAGCAGTTCTTC.

The gene calls are TRBV21-1 and TRBJ2-3; TRBD2, the table's D call, was not compared with the DNA. TRBV21-1 is annotated as a pseudogene. CDR3 length: 18 residues. CDR3 sequence reads: CASSSKQPSGGFWDTQYF. In DNA, the CDR3 is TGTGCCAGCAGCTCTAAGCAGCCTAGCGGGGGGTTCTGGGATACGCAGTATTTT.

The rearrangement links TRBV2 to TRBJ2-5; 10 positions agree with TRBD1. J was trimmed by 5 bases and V by 1 base; bases with no gene match: 4. The germline V gene has CDR1 SNHLY and CDR2 FYNNEI. This CDR3 contains 15 residues. Written as DNA, the CDR3 is TGTGCCAGCAGTGAAGAGACAGGGGGCGCGGAGACCCAGTACTTC. It encodes CASSEETGGAETQYF.

The chain is built from TRBV11-2 and TRBJ2-7; 7 bases agree with TRBD2. The CDR3 length is 14 residues. CDR1 SGHAT and CDR2 FQNNGV come from the germline V gene. The V segment lost 4 bases and the J segment 5 bases; nucleotides outside the gene matches: 8. The CDR3 nucleotides are TGTGCCAGCAGCTGGACTAGTTTTCTCCACGAGCAGTACTTC. This sequence encodes CASSWTSFLHEQYF. The whole variable domain, filled in from reference TRBV11-2 and TRBJ2-7, reads EAGVAQSPRYKIIEKRQSVAFWCNPISGHATLYWYQQILGQGPKLLIQFQNNGVVDDSQLPKDRFSAERLKGVDSTLKIQPAKLEDSAVYLCASSWTSFLHEQYFGPGTRLTVT.

This clone was detected once. The chain couples TRBV9 to TRBJ2-1, with TRBD2 identical over 8 bases. This CDR3 comprises 17 residues. Per the germline V gene, CDR1 is SGDLS and CDR2 is YYNGEE. V lost 0 bases and J lost 2; bases outside the gene matches: 7. This chain's CDR3 is CASSVATGGPTYNEQFF. CDR3 nucleotides: TGTGCCAGCAGCGTAGCTACGGGGGGGCCCACCTACAATGAGCAGTTCTTC.